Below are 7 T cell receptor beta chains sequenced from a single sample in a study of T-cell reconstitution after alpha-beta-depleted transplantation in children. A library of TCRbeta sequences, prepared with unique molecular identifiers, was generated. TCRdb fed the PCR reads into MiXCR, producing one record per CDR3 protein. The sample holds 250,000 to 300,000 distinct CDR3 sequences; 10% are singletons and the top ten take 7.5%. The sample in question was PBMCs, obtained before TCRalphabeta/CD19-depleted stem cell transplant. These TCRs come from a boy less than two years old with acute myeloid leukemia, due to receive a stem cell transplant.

CDR3 protein: CASSYPTGNLFF. The CDR3 DNA sequence: TGTGCCAGCAGTTACCCGACCGGAAACCTGTTTTTT. This chain uses TRBV6-5 with TRBJ1-4, with D uncertain. With 2 bases removed from V and 14 bases from J, the gap between germline ends came to 12 bases. Germline V gene sequence: CDR1 MNHEY, CDR2 SVGAGI. CDR3 length equals 12 residues.

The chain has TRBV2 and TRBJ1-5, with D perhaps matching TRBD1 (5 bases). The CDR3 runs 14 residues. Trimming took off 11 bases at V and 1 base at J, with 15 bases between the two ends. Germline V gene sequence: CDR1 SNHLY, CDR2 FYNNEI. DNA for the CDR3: TGTGCCTACAAGGCCGGGACGAGCAATCAGCCCCAGCATTTT. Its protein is CAYKAGTSNQPQHF.

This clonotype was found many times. The CDR3 coding sequence is TGTGCCACCAGCAGAGGGGCGGACACTGAAGCTTTCTTT. Amino acid sequence: CATSRGADTEAFF. This sequence joins TRBV15 and TRBJ1-1; D remains unclear. Germline-derived CDR1 and CDR2 are LNHNV and YYDKDF (reference sequence). The CDR3 sequence is 13 residues long. The V end lost 1 base, the J end lost 3 bases, and 6 bases lay between the germline ends.

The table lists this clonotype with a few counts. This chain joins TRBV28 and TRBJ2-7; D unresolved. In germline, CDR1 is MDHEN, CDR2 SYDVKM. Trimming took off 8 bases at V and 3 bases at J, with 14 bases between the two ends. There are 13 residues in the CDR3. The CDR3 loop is CASRTLTDYEQYF. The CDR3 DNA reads TGTGCCAGCCGAACCCTTACAGACTACGAGCAGTACTTC.

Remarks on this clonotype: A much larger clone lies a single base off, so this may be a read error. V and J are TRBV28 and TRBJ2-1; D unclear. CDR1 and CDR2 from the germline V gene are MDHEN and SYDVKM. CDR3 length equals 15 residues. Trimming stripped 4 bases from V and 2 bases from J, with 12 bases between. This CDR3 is CASSSPGVPYNEQFF. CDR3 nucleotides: TGTGCCAGCAGTTCCCCCGGAGTCCCCTACAATGAGCAGTTCTTC.

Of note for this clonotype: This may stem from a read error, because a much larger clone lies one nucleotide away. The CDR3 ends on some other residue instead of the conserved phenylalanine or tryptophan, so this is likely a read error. The CDR3: CASSLGTGGLETQYC. In nucleotides, the CDR3 is TGTGCCAGCAGCCTCGGGACAGGGGGCTTAGAGACCCAGTACTGC. The rearrangement joins TRBV14 to TRBJ2-5, with 12 nucleotides matching TRBD1. V lost 4 bases to trimming and J lost 4 bases; unmatched junction nucleotides: 4. Germline CDR1 is SGHDN and CDR2 is FVKESK. The CDR3 is 15 residues long.

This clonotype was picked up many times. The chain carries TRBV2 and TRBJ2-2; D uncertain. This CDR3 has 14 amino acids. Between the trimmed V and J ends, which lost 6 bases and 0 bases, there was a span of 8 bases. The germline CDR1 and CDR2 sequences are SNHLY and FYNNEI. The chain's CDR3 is CASRRITNTGELFF. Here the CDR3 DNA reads TGTGCCAGCAGGCGGATTACGAACACCGGGGAGCTGTTTTTT.